The text below deals with one T cell receptor (beta chain). This record comes from a study of blood T cell repertoires in COVID-19. Across the study: The origin of the acute and convalescent COVID-19 samples was the United States, Italy and Spain. From T cells, B-cell-depleted T cells, or PBMCs came the material, which was cDNA or gDNA.

Methods used by the authors: Using reference gene primer amplification, nucleated cell counts were estimated. Data came from immunoSEQ multiplex PCR; TCRdb stores just in-frame clones and leaves some out. That table is the source of V, J and clone size, and D and trimming were worked out from the DNA. The sample consists of 250,000 to 350,000 clones, 80% to 90% of them appearing once. The CDR3 sequence is 15 residues long. The V end lost 5 bases, the J end lost 2 bases, and 16 bases lay between the germline ends. CDR1 is SEHNR and CDR2 is FQNEAQ in the germline V gene (reference sequence). This TCR was recovered from a man between 18 and 29 years old who had recovered from COVID-19. The genes are TRBV7-9 and TRBJ2-7, with D possibly matching TRBD2 (5 bases). The sequenced material came from peripheral blood. The CDR3 DNA is TGTGCCAGCAGCCGCCTGAGGGATGGCCCCTACGAGCAGTACTTC. It encodes CASSRLRDGPYEQYF. Variable domain in full (rest from reference TRBV7-9 and TRBJ2-7): DTGVSQNPRHKITKRGQNVTFRCDPISEHNRLYWYRQTLGQGPEFLTYFQNEAQLEKSRLLSDRFSAERPKGSFSTLEIQRTEQGDSAMYLCASSRLRDGPYEQYFGPGTRLTVT.